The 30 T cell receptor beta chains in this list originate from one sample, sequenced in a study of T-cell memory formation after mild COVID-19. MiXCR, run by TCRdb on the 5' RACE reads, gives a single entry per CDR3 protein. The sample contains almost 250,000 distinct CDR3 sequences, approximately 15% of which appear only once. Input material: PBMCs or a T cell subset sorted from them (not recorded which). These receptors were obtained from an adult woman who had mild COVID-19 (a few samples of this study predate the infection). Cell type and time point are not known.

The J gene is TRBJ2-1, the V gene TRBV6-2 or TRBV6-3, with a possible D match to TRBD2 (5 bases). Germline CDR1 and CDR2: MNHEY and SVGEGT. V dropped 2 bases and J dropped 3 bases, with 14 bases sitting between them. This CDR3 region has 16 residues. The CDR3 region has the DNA TGTGCCAGCAGTTACCTGCTTGGCGGGTACTACAATGAGCAGTTCTTC. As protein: CASSYLLGGYYNEQFF.

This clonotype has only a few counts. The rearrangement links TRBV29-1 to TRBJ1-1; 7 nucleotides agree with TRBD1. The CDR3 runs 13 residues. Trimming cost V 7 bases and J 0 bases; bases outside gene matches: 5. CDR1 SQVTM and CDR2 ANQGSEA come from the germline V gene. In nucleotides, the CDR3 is TGCAGCGCTGGGGACAGAATGAACACTGAAGCTTTCTTT. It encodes CSAGDRMNTEAFF.

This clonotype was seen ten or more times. CDR3 sequence reads: CASSSRLAGQNTDTQYF. CDR3 coding DNA: TGTGCCAGCAGCTCCAGACTAGCGGGGCAGAACACAGATACGCAGTATTTT. This chain connects TRBV7-6 to TRBJ2-3; 11 bases are shared with TRBD2. V was pared by 4 bases and J by 2 bases, with 8 bases of the junction left unmatched. This CDR3 has 17 amino acids. Germline lookup yields CDR1 SGHVS and CDR2 FNYEAQ.

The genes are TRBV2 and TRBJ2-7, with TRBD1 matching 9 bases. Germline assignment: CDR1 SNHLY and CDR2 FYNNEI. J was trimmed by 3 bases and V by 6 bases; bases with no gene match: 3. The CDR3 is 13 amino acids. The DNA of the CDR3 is TGTGCCAGCAGGGACAGGGGAAACTACGAGCAGTACTTC. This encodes CASRDRGNYEQYF.

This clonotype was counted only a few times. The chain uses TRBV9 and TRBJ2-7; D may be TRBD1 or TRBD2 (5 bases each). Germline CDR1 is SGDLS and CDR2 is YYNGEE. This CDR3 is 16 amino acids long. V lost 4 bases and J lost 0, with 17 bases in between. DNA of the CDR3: TGTGCCAGCAGCCCCCGAGGGGACCGGAGCTCCTACGAGCAGTACTTC. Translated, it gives CASSPRGDRSSYEQYF. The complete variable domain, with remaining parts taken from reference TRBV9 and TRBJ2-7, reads DSGVTQTPKHLITATGQRVTLRCSPRSGDLSVYWYQQSLDQGLQFLIQYYNGEERAKGNILERFSAQQFPDLHSELNLSSLELGDSALYFCASSPRGDRSSYEQYFGPGTRLTVT.

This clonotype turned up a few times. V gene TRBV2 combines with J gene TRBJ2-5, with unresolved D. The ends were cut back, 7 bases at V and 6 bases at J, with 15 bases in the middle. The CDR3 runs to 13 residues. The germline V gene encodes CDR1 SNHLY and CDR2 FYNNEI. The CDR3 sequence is CASIGQTAKTQYF. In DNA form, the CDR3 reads TGTGCCAGCATAGGCCAGACGGCGAAGACCCAGTACTTC. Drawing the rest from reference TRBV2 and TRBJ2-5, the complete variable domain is EPEVTQTPSHQVTQMGQEVILRCVPISNHLYFYWYRQILGQKVEFLVSFYNNEISEKSEIFDDQFSVERPDGSNFTLKIRSTKLEDSAMYFCASIGQTAKTQYFGPGTRLLVL.

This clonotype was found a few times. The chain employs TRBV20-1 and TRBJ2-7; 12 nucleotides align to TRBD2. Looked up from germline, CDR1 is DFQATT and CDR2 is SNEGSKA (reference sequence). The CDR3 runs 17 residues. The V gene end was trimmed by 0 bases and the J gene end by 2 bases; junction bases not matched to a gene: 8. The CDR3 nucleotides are TGCAGTGCTAGAGATAGTCTAGCGGGAGGGCGAACCTACGAGCAGTACTTC. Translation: CSARDSLAGGRTYEQYF.

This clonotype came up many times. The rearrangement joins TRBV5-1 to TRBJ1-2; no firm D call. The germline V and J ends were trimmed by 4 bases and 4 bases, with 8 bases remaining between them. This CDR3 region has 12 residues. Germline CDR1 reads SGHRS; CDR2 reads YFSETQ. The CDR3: CASSPDTYGYTF. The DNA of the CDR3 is TGCGCCAGCAGCCCCGACACCTATGGCTACACCTTC.

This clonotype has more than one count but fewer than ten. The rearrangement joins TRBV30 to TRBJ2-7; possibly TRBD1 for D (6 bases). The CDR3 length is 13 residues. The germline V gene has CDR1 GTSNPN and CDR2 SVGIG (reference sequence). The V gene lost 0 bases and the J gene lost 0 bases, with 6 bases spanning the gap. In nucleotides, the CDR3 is TGTGCCTGGAGTGTACAGGGCTCCTACGAGCAGTACTTC. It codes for CAWSVQGSYEQYF.

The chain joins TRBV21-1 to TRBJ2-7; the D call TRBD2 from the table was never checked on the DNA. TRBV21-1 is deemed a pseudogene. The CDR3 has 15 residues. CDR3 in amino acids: CASSKAGQRPREQYF. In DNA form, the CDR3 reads TGTGCCAGCAGCAAAGCAGGGCAGCGTCCGCGGGAGCAGTACTTC.

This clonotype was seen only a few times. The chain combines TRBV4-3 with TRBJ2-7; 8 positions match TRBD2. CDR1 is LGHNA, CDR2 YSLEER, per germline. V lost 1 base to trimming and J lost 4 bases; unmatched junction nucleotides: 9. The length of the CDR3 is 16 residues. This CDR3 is CASSQGPAGGRYEQYF. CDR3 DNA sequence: TGCGCCAGCAGCCAAGGTCCGGCGGGAGGAAGATACGAGCAGTACTTC.

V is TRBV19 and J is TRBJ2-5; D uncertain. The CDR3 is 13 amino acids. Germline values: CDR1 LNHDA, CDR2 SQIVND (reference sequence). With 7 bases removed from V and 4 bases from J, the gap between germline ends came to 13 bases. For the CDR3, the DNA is TGTGCCAGTATCCGAGCCCCCGGAGAGACCCAGTACTTC. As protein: CASIRAPGETQYF.

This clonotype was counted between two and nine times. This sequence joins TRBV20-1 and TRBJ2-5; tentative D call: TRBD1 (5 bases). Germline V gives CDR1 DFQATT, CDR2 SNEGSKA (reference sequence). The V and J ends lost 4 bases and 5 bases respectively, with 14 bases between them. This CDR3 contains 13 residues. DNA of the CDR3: TGCAGTGCTACCCGACAGCAAGCCGAGACCCAGTACTTC. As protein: CSATRQQAETQYF.

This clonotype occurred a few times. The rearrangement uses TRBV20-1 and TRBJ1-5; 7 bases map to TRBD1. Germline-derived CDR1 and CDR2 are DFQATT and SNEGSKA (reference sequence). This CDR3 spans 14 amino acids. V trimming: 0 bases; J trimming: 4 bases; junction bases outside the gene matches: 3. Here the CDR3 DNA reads TGCAGTGCTAGAGATCGGACAGGTAATCAGCCCCAGCATTTT. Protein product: CSARDRTGNQPQHF.

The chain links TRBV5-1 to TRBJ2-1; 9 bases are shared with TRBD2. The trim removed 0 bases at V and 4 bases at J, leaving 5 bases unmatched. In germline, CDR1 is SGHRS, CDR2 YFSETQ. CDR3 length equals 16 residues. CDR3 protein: CASSLERLAGYNEQFF. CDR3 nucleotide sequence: TGCGCCAGCAGCTTGGAGCGGCTAGCGGGATACAATGAGCAGTTCTTC.

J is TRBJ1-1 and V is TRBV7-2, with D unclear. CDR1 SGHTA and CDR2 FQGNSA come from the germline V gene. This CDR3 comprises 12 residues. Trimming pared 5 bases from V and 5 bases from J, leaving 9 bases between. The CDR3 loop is CASSPGRTEAFF. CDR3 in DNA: TGTGCCAGCAGCCCCGGGCGGACTGAAGCTTTCTTT.

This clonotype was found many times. The CDR3 is CASSLTGNTEAFF. CDR3 nucleotide sequence: TGTGCCAGCAGCTTAACAGGGAACACTGAAGCTTTCTTT. The J gene is TRBJ1-1, the V gene TRBV7-3; no firm D call. Germline V gene data show CDR1 as SGHTA and CDR2 as FQGTGA. This CDR3 contains 13 residues. Between the trimmed V and J ends, which lost 0 bases and 1 base, there was a span of 3 bases.

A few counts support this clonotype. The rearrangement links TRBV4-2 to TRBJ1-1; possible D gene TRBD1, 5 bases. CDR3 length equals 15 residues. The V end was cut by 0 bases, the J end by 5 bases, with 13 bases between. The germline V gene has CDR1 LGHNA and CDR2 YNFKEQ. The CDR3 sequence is CASSQDGAGHTEAFF. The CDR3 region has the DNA TGTGCCAGCAGCCAAGATGGGGCAGGGCATACTGAAGCTTTCTTT.

In nucleotides, the CDR3 is TGTGCCAGTAGTGTCCGGGGGAGCTCCTACGAGCAGTACTTC. This gives the protein CASSVRGSSYEQYF. The chain uses TRBV19 and TRBJ2-7; tentatively, D is TRBD2 (6 bases). The length of the CDR3 is 14 residues. V lost 5 bases and J lost 0, with 11 bases in between. Germline V gives CDR1 LNHDA, CDR2 SQIVND (reference sequence).

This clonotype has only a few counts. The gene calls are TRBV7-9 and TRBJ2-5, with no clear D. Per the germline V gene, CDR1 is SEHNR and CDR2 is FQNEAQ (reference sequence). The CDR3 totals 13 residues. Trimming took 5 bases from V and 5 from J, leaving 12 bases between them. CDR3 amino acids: CASSRDGLETQYF. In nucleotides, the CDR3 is TGTGCCAGCAGCCGTGACGGGTTGGAGACCCAGTACTTC.

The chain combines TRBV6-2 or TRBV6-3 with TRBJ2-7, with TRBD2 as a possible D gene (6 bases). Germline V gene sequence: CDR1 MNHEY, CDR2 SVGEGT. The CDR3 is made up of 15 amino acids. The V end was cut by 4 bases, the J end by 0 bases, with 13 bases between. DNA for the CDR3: TGTGCCAGCAGTTCCCCGCGGGGCCTCTCCTACGAGCAGTACTTC. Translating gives CASSSPRGLSYEQYF.

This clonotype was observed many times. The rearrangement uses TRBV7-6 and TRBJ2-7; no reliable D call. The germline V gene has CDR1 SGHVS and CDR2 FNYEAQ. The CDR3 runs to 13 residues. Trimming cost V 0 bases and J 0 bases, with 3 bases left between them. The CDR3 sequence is CASSLANSYEQYF. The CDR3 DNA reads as TGTGCCAGCAGCTTAGCCAACTCCTACGAGCAGTACTTC. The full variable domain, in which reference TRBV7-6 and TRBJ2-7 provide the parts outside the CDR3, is GAGVSQSPRYKVTKRGQDVALRCDPISGHVSLYWYRQALGQGPEFLTYFNYEAQQDKSGLPNDRFSAERPEGSISTLTIQRTEQRDSAMYRCASSLANSYEQYFGPGTRLTVT.

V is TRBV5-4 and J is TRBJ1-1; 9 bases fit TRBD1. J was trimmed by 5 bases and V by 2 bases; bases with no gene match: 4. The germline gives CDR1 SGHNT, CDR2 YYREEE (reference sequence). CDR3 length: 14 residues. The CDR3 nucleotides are TGTGCCAGCAGCTTACAGGGGGCGATGACTGAAGCTTTCTTT. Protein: CASSLQGAMTEAFF.

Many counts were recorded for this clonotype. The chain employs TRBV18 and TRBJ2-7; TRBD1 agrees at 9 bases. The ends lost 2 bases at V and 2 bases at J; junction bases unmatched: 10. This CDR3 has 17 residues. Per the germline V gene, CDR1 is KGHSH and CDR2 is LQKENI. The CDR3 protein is CASSPTRTGQGTYEQYF. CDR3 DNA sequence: TGTGCCAGCTCACCAACACGAACGGGACAGGGAACCTACGAGCAGTACTTC.

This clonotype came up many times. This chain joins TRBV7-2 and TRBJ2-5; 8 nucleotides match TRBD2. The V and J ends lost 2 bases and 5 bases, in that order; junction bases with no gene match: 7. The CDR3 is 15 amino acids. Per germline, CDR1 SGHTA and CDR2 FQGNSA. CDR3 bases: TGTGCCAGCAGCTTACGGGGACTAGTGGACGAGACCCAGTACTTC. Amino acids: CASSLRGLVDETQYF.

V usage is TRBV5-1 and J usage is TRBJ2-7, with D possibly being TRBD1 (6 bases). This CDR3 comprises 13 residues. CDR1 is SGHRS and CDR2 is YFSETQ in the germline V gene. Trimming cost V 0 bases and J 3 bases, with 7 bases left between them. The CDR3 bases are TGCGCCAGCAGCTTGGACAGGGACTACGAGCAGTACTTC. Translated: CASSLDRDYEQYF.

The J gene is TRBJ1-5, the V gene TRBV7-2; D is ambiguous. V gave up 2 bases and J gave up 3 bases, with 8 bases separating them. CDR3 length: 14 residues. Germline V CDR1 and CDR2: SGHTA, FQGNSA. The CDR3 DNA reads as TGTGCCAGCAGCTTATCCCCCAACAATCAGCCCCAGCATTTT. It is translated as CASSLSPNNQPQHF.

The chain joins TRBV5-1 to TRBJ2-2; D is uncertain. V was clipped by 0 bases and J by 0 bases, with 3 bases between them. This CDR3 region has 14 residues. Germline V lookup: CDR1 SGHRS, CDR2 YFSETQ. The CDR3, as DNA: TGCGCCAGCAGCTTGGAGACGAACACCGGGGAGCTGTTTTTT. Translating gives CASSLETNTGELFF.

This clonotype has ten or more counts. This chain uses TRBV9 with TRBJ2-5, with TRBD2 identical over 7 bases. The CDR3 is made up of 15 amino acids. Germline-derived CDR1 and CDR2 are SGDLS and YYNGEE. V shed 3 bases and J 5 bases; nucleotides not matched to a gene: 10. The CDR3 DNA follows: TGTGCCAGCAGCGGAGGGACTATCCCGGGGGAGACCCAGTACTTC. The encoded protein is CASSGGTIPGETQYF.

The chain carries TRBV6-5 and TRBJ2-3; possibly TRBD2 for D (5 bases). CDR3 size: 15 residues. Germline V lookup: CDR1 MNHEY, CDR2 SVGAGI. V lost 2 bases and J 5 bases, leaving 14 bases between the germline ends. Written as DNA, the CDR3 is TGTGCCAGCAGTTACGCCCGACGGACTGGAGATACGCAGTATTTT. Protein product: CASSYARRTGDTQYF.